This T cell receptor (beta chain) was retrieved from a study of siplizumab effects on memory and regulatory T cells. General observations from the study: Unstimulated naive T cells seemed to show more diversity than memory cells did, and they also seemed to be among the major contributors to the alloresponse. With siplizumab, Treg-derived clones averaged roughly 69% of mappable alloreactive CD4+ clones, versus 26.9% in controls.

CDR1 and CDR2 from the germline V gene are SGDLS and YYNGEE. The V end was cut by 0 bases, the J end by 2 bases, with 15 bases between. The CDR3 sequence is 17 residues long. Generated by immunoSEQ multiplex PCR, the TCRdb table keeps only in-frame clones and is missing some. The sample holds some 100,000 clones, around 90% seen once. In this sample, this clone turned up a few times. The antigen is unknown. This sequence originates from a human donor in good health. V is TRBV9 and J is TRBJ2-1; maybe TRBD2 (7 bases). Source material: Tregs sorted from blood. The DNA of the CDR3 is TGTGCCAGCAGCGTAGAGGGGGGGAGGGCCCCCTACAATGAGCAGTTCTTC. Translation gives CASSVEGGRAPYNEQFF.